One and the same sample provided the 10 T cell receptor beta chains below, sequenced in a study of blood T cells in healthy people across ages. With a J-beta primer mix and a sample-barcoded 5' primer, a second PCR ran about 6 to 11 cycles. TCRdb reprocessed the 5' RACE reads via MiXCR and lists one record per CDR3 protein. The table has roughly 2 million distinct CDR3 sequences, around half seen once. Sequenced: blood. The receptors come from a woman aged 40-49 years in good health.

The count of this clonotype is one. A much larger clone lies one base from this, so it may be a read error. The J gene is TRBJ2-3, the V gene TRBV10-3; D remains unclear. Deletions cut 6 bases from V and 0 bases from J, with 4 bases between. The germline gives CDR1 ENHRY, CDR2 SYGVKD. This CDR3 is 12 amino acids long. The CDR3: CAIRASTDTQYF. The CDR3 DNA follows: TGTGCCATCAGGGCTAGCACAGATACGCAGTATTTT.

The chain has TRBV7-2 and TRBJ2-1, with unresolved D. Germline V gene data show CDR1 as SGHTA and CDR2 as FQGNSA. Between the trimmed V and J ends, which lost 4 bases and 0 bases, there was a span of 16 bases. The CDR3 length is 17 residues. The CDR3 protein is CASSSQPPASSYNEQFF. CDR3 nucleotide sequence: TGTGCCAGCAGCTCCCAGCCCCCCGCCAGCTCCTACAATGAGCAGTTCTTC.

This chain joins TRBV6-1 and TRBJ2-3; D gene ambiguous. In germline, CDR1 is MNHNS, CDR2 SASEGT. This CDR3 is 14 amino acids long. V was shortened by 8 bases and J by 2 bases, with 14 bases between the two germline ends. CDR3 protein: CASATPLPTDTQYF. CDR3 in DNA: TGTGCCAGCGCTACTCCCCTACCCACAGATACGCAGTATTTT.

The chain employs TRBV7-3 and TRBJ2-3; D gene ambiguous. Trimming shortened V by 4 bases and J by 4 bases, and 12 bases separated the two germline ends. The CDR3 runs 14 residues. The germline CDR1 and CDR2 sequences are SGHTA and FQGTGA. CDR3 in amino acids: CASSYFAGPDTQYF. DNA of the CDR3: TGTGCCAGCAGCTACTTCGCAGGTCCAGATACGCAGTATTTT.

The CDR3: CASSLDGGLNQPQHF. The CDR3 DNA sequence: TGTGCCAGCAGTTTAGATGGGGGGCTCAATCAGCCCCAGCATTTT. The rearrangement joins TRBV12-3 or TRBV12-4 to TRBJ1-5, with D possibly TRBD1 on 6 matching bases. V was shortened by 1 base and J by 3 bases, with 10 bases between the two germline ends. The CDR3 totals 15 residues.

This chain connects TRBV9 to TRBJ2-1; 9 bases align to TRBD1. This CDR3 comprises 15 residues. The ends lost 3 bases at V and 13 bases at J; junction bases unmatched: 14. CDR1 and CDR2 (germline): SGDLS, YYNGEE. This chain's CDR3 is CASSEPTGGLETQFF. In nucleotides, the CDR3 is TGTGCCAGCAGCGAGCCCACAGGGGGCCTGGAGACCCAGTTCTTC.

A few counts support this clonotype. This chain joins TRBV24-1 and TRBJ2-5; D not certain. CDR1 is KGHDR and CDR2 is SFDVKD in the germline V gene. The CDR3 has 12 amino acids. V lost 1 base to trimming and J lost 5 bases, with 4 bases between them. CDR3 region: CATSDFSETQYF. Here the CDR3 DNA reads TGTGCCACCAGTGATTTTTCGGAGACCCAGTACTTC.

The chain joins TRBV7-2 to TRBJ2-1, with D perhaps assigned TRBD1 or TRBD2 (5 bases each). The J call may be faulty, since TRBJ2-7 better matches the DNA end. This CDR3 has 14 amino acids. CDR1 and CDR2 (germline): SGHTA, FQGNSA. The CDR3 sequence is CASSIDGGTNEQYF. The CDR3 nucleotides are TGTGCCAGCAGCATTGATGGGGGTACCAACGAGCAGTACTTC.

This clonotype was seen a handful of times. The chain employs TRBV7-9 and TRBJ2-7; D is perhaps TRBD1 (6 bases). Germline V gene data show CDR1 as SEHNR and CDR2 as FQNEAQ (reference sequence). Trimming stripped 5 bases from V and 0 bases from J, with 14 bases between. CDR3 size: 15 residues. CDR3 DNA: TGTGCCAGCAGCGAAGACAGGTCATTCTCCTACGAGCAGTACTTC. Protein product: CASSEDRSFSYEQYF.

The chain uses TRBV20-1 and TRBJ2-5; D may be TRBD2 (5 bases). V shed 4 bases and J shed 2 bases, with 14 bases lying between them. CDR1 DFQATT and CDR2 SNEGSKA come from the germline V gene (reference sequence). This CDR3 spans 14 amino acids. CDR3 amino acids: CSATRAPLQETQYF. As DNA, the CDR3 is TGCAGTGCTACGCGGGCGCCCCTACAAGAGACCCAGTACTTC.